The 15 T cell receptor beta chains below were found in one sample sequenced in a study of cytotoxic CD8 clonotypes in ibrutinib-treated CLL (dated by TCRdb to 2020 to 2022). Library preparation employed the immunoSEQ multiplex PCR assay. Held by TCRdb, this immuneACCESS table contains in-frame sequences only and omits some clones. Under half of the omission traces to an unresolved V gene where checked; the cause of the rest is unknown. In all, the sample holds about 97,000 clones, and roughly 80% of those were seen once. The ten biggest clones cover around 24% of the sample. The sample's time point, from its label and the paper: approximately 25 months on ibrutinib. This sample comprised PBMCs, obtained after 24 months of ibrutinib treatment. Every receptor here comes from a human donor with chronic lymphocytic leukemia.

The chain has TRBV7-2 and TRBJ2-1; D possibly corresponds to TRBD1 (5 bases). Per the germline V gene, CDR1 is SGHTA and CDR2 is FQGNSA. The V and J ends lost 5 bases and 12 bases respectively, with 14 bases between them. This CDR3 is 12 amino acids long. Here the CDR3 reads CASSQDSLGQFF. The DNA of the CDR3 is TGTGCCAGCAGCCAAGACAGCCTCGGGCAGTTCTTC.

This rearrangement joins TRBV5-1 to TRBJ2-1; 11 nucleotides align to TRBD2. Germline V gene data show CDR1 as SGHRS and CDR2 as YFSETQ. Unmatched junction bases numbered 3, after V lost 0 bases and J lost 7 bases. This CDR3 is built from 15 residues. The CDR3 DNA reads TGCGCCAGCAGCTTGGTGGTAGCGGGAGGGAATGAGCAGTTCTTC. Its protein product is CASSLVVAGGNEQFF.

About this clone itself: Other nucleotide sequences in the sample specify the same CDR3. V usage is TRBV5-4 and J usage is TRBJ2-7; D remains ambiguous. V was clipped by 4 bases and J by 2 bases, with 10 bases between them. Germline CDR1 SGHNT, CDR2 YYREEE (reference sequence). The CDR3 is made up of 13 amino acids. CDR3 amino acids: CASSLVDPYEQYF. CDR3 DNA sequence: TGTGCCAGCAGCCTGGTCGACCCCTACGAGCAGTACTTC.

This chain joins TRBV30 and TRBJ2-1; TRBD2 is a possible D gene (5 bases). Trimming removed 2 bases from V and 2 bases from J, with 13 bases in between. Per the germline V gene, CDR1 is GTSNPN and CDR2 is SVGIG (reference sequence). The CDR3 has 15 amino acids. This chain's CDR3 is CAWSLAGATYNEQFF. The CDR3 nucleotides read TGTGCCTGGAGTCTAGCAGGCGCCACCTACAATGAGCAGTTCTTC.

V is TRBV28 and J is TRBJ1-5; D is undetermined. The ends were cut back, 3 bases at V and 3 bases at J, with 9 bases in the middle. Germline V gene sequence: CDR1 MDHEN, CDR2 SYDVKM. CDR3 length equals 14 residues. The CDR3 DNA reads as TGTGCCAGCAGTTTTCGGGCCTTCAATCAGCCCCAGCATTTT. Translation: CASSFRAFNQPQHF.

The chain carries TRBV7-2 and TRBJ2-1; 12 nucleotides line up with TRBD2. From germline, CDR1 is SGHTA and CDR2 FQGNSA. V dropped 2 bases and J dropped 9; count of bases not matched to a gene: 14. CDR3 length: 18 amino acids. The CDR3 DNA is TGTGCCAGCAGCTTAAATGTGCGGACTAGCGGGATTTGGTCTGAGCAGTTCTTC. Protein: CASSLNVRTSGIWSEQFF.

This clone was counted between two and nine times. The chain has TRBV5-8 and TRBJ2-1; D remains unclear. Germline loops: CDR1 SGHTS, CDR2 YDEGEE. The CDR3 has 16 residues. V lost 1 base to trimming and J lost 2 bases, with 13 bases between them. The CDR3 protein is CASSLPRISPYNEQFF. In nucleotides, the CDR3 is TGTGCCAGCAGCTTGCCCCGGATCTCCCCCTACAATGAGCAGTTCTTC. The entire variable domain, with the rest obtained from reference TRBV5-8 and TRBJ2-1, is as follows: EAGVTQSPTHLIKTRGQQATLRCSPISGHTSVYWYQQALGLGLQFLLWYDEGEERNRGNFPPRFSGRQFPNYSSELNVNALELEDSALYLCASSLPRISPYNEQFFGPGTRLTVL.

The chain is built from TRBV18 and TRBJ1-3; D not certain. Trimming pared 0 bases from V and 4 bases from J, leaving 13 bases between. In germline, CDR1 is KGHSH, CDR2 LQKENI. The CDR3 is 16 residues long. The CDR3 DNA reads TGTGCCAGCTCACCACCCCAAGGAGGTTGGGGAAACACCATATATTTT. This gives the protein CASSPPQGGWGNTIYF.

The chain combines TRBV5-4 with TRBJ2-3; no clear D gene. V gave up 0 bases and J gave up 4 bases, with 9 bases separating them. This CDR3 spans 14 amino acids. Per the germline V gene, CDR1 is SGHNT and CDR2 is YYREEE (reference sequence). CDR3 residues: CASSLVASADTQYF. The CDR3 bases are TGTGCCAGCAGCTTGGTAGCATCAGCAGATACGCAGTATTTT.

This rearrangement joins TRBV21-1 to TRBJ2-1. TRBV21-1 is a listed pseudogene. CDR3 length: 16 amino acids. The CDR3 DNA is TGTGCCAGCAGCAAAGACCTGGGTGTAGTGGTAAATGAGCAGTTCTTC. Its translation: CASSKDLGVVVNEQFF.

V gene TRBV30 combines with J gene TRBJ1-5, with 9 bases lining up with TRBD1. The junction had 1 base not matched to a gene; V was cut back by 0 bases and J by 7 bases. CDR1 is GTSNPN and CDR2 is SVGIG in the germline V gene (reference sequence). The CDR3 loop spans 13 amino acids. The CDR3 DNA follows: TGTGCCTGGAGTGTAACAGGGGGCCAGCCCCAGCATTTT. As protein: CAWSVTGGQPQHF.

This clone was counted once. The chain carries TRBV7-8 and TRBJ2-3, with D possibly being TRBD1 (6 bases). V was shortened by 4 bases and J by 2 bases, with 16 bases between the two germline ends. This CDR3 spans 16 amino acids. Germline V CDR1 and CDR2: SGHVS, FQNEAQ. CDR3 sequence: CASSSAQQGSTDTQYF. CDR3 nucleotide sequence: TGTGCCAGCAGCTCCGCCCAACAGGGATCCACAGATACGCAGTATTTT.

The chain has TRBV2 and TRBJ1-3; maybe TRBD1 (5 bases). The germline CDR1 and CDR2 sequences are SNHLY and FYNNEI. Deletions cut 6 bases from V and 2 bases from J, with 11 bases between. This CDR3 is built from 14 residues. CDR3 in DNA: TGTGCCAGCAGCGGGGGGACGGCTGGAAACACCATATATTTT. Its protein product is CASSGGTAGNTIYF. The full variable domain, completed using reference TRBV2 and TRBJ1-3, is EPEVTQTPSHQVTQMGQEVILRCVPISNHLYFYWYRQILGQKVEFLVSFYNNEISEKSEIFDDQFSVERPDGSNFTLKIRSTKLEDSAMYFCASSGGTAGNTIYFGEGSWLTVV.

V is TRBV4-2 and J is TRBJ2-3, with D possibly being TRBD1 (5 bases). Trimming left V 5 bases short and J 0 bases short, with 12 bases between. From germline, CDR1 is LGHNA and CDR2 YNFKEQ. This CDR3 comprises 15 residues. The DNA for the CDR3 is TGTGCCAGCAGCGTAGGACACCTTAGCACAGATACGCAGTATTTT. Protein sequence: CASSVGHLSTDTQYF.

Here the CDR3 reads CASSLVGVNTEAFF. The CDR3 DNA follows: TGTGCCAGCAGCTTAGTGGGGGTGAACACTGAAGCTTTCTTT. V is TRBV7-9 and J is TRBJ1-1, with TRBD1 as a possible D gene (5 bases). V lost 1 base, J lost 0 bases, and 6 bases lay in between. Germline V gene sequence: CDR1 SEHNR, CDR2 FQNEAQ (reference sequence). The CDR3 has 14 amino acids.